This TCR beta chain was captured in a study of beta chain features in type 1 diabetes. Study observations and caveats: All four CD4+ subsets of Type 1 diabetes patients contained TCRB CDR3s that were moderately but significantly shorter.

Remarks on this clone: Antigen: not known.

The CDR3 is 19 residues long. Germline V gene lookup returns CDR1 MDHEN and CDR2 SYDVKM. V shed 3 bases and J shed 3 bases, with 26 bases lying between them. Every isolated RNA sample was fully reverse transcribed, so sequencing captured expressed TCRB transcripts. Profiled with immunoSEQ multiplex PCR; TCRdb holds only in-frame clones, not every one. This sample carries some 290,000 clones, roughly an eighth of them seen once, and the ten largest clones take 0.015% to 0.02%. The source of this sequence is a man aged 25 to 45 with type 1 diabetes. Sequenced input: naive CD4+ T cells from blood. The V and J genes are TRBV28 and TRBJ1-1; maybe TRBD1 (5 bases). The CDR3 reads CASSLGGGLQGGRDTEAFF. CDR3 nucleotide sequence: TGTGCCAGCAGTTTGGGTGGGGGTCTCCAGGGAGGGCGGGACACTGAAGCTTTCTTT.